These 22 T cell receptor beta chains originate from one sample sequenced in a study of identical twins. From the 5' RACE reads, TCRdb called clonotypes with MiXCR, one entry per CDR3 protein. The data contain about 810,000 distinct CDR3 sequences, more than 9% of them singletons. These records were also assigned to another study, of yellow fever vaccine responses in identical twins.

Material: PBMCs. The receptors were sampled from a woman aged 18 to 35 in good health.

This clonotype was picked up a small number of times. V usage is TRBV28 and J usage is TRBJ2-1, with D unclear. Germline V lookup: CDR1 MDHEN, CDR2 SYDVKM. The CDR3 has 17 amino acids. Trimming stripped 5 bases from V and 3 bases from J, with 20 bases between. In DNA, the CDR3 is TGTGCCAGCAGTCCCCTTGAGTTTGTTTTGGACTACAATGAGCAGTTCTTC. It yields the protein CASSPLEFVLDYNEQFF. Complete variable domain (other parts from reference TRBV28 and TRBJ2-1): DVKVTQSSRYLVKRTGEKVFLECVQDMDHENMFWYRQDPGLGLRLIYFSYDVKMKEKGDIPEGYSVSREKKERFSLILESASTNQTSMYLCASSPLEFVLDYNEQFFGPGTRLTVL.

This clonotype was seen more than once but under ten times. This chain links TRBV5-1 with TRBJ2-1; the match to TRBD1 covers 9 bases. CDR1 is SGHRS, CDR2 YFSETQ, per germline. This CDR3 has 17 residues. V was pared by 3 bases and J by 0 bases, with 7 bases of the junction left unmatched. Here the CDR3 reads CASSSLQGASSYNEQFF. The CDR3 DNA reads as TGCGCCAGCAGCTCCCTACAGGGGGCGAGCTCCTACAATGAGCAGTTCTTC.

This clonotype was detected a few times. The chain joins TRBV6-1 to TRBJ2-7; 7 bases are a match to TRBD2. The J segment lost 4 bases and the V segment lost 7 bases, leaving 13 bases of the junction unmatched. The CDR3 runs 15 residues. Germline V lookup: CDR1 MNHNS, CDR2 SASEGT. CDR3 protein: CASTPGGRERYEQYF. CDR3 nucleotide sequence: TGTGCCAGCACTCCGGGTGGGCGGGAGAGGTACGAGCAGTACTTC.

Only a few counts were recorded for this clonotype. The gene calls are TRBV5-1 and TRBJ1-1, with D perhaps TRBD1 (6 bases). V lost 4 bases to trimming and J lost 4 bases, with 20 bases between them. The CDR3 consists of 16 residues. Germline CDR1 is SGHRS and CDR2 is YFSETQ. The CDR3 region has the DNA TGCGCCAGCAGCATCTCGAAACAGGGTAGCGGCACTGAAGCTTTCTTT. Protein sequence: CASSISKQGSGTEAFF.

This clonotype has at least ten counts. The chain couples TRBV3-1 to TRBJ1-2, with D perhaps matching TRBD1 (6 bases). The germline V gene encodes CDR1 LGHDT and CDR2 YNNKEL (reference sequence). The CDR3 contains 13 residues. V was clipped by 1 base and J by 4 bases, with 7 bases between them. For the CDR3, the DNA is TGTGCCAGCAGCCAAGCAGGGGTCTATGGCTACACCTTC. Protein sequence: CASSQAGVYGYTF.

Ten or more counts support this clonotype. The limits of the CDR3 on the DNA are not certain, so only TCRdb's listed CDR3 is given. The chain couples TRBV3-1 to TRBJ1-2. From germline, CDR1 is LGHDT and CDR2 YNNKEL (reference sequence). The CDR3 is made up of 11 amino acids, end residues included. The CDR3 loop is CASSFGNGYTF.

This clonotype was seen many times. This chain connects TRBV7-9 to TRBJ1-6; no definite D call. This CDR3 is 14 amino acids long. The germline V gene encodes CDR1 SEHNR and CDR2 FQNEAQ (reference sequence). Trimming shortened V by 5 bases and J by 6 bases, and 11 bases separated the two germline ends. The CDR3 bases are TGTGCCAGCAGCCGGGAACAGTTTAATTCACCCCTCCACTTT. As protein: CASSREQFNSPLHF.

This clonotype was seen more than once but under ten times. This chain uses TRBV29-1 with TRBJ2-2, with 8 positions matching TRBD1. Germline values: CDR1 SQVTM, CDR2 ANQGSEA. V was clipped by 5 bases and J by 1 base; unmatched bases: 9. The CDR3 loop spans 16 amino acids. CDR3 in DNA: TGCAGCGTTTTAAGTTTGGACAGGGTGAACACCGGGGAGCTGTTTTTT. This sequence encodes CSVLSLDRVNTGELFF.

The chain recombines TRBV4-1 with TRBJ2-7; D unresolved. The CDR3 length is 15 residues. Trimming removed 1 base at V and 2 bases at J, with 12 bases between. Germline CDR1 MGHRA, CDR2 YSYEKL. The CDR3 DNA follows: TGCGCCAGCAGCCAAGGGGCTCCTGGTGCCTACGAGCAGTACTTC. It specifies CASSQGAPGAYEQYF.

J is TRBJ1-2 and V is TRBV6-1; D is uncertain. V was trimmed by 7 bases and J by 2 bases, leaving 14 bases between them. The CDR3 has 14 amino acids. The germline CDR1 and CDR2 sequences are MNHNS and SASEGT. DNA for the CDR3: TGTGCCAGCACCCAGGAGGGCAGAAACTATGGCTACACCTTC. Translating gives CASTQEGRNYGYTF.

CDR3 residues: CASSFRDGANEQFF. As DNA, the CDR3 is TGTGCCAGCTCATTCCGGGACGGAGCCAATGAGCAGTTCTTC. The chain couples TRBV18 to TRBJ2-1; D may match TRBD1 or TRBD2 (5 bases each). Trimming removed 5 bases at V and 6 bases at J, with 14 bases between. The CDR3 covers 14 residues. Germline V gives CDR1 KGHSH, CDR2 LQKENI.

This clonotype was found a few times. CDR3 nucleotide sequence: TGTGCCAGCAGCTTAGGGGTCGGGGACTTCACCTACGAGCAGTACGTC. This codes for CASSLGVGDFTYEQYV. This chain links TRBV11-2 with TRBJ2-7; a weak D match, TRBD2 (6 bases). There are 16 residues in the CDR3. The germline gives CDR1 SGHAT, CDR2 FQNNGV. V was shortened by 1 base and J by 2 bases, with 15 bases between the two germline ends.

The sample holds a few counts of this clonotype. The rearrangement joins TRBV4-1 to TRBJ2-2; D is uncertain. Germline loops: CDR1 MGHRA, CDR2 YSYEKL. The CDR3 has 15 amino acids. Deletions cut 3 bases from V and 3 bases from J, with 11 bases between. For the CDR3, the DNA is TGCGCCAGCAGCCACCAGTGGGTCTACACCGGGGAGCTGTTTTTT. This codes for CASSHQWVYTGELFF.

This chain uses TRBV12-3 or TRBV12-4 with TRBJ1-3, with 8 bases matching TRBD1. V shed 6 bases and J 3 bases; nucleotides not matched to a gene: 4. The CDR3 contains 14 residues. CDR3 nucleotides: TGTGCCAGCAGAACACAGGGGGGTGGAAACACCATATATTTT. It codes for CASRTQGGGNTIYF.

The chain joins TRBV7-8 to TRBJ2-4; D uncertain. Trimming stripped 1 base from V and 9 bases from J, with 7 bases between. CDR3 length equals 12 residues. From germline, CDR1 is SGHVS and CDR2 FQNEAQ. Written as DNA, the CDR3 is TGTGCCAGCAGCTTAGTCACGGGCATTCAGTACTTC. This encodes CASSLVTGIQYF. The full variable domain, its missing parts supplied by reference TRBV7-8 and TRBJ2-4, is GAGVSQSPRYKVAKRGQDVALRCDPISGHVSLFWYQQALGQGPEFLTYFQNEAQLDKSGLPSDRFFAERPEGSVSTLKIQRTQQEDSAVYLCASSLVTGIQYFGAGTRLSVL.

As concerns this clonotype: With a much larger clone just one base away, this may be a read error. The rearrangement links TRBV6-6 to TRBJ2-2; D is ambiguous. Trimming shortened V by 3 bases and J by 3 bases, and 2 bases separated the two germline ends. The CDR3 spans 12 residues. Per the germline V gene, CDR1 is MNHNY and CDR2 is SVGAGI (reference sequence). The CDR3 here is CASSYYTGELFF. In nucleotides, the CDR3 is TGTGCCAGCAGTTATTACACCGGGGAGCTGTTTTTT.

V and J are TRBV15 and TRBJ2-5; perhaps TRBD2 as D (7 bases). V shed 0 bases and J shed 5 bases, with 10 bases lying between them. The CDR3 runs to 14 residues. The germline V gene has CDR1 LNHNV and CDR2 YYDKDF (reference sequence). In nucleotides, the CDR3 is TGTGCCACCAGCAGAGAAGGGGGGGTGGAGACCCAGTACTTC. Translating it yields CATSREGGVETQYF.

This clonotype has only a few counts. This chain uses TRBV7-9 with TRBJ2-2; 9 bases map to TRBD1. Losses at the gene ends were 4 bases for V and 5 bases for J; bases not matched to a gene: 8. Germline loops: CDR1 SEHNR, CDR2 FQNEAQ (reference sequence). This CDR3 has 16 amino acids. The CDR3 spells CASSWGQGGDTGELFF. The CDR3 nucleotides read TGTGCCAGCAGCTGGGGACAGGGCGGAGATACCGGGGAGCTGTTTTTT.

This CDR3 is CASSYRTGGGEQFF. The CDR3 nucleotides read TGTGCCAGCAGTTACCGTACAGGGGGCGGGGAGCAGTTCTTC. The chain has TRBV6-5 and TRBJ2-1; 9 bases map to TRBD1. V was pared by 2 bases and J by 10 bases, with 6 bases of the junction left unmatched. This CDR3 spans 14 amino acids. The germline CDR1 and CDR2 sequences are MNHEY and SVGAGI.

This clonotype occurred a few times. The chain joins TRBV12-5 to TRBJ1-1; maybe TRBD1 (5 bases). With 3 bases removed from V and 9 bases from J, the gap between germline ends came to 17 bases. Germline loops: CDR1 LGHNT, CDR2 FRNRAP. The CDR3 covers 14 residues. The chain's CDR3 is CASGFSAAGGKAFF. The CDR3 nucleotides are TGTGCTAGTGGTTTTTCCGCAGCCGGGGGGAAAGCTTTCTTT.

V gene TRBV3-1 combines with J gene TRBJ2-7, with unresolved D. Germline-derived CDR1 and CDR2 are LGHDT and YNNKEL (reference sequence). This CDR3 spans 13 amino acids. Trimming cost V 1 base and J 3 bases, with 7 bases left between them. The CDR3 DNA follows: TGTGCCAGCAGCCAAGCCCTCAGCTACGAGCAGTACTTC. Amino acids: CASSQALSYEQYF.

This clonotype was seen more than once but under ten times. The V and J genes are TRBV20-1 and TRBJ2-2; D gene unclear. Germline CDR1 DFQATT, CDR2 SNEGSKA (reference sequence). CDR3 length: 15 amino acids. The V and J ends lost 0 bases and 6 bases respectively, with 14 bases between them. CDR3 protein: CSARDPRPGPGELFF. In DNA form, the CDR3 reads TGCAGTGCTAGAGATCCGAGGCCGGGCCCCGGGGAGCTGTTTTTT.